This entry lists 5 T cell receptor beta chains sequenced from one sample in a study of persistence of HIV-infected CD4 T cells. An overlapping HIV-1 Gag peptide pool stimulated these cells at 0.95 to 1 ug/peptide/mL. CD4+ T cells upregulating both CD40 ligand and CD69 were sorted as responding cells. The antigens of these receptors remain unknown. The libraries were made with immunoSEQ version 4 in survey mode. Assay: immunoSEQ multiplex PCR; the TCRdb copy retains only in-frame clones and omits some. The data show about 30,000 clones, with approximately 66% seen just once and 1.4% held by the top ten. The sample was CD4+ T cells sorted from PBMCs after roughly 18-hour stimulation, taken from a patient who received antiretroviral therapy. Every receptor here comes from an adult man with HIV who was CMV-seropositive.

This clone was seen only a few times. The chain joins TRBV10-3 to TRBJ1-4; 7 nucleotides line up with TRBD1. This CDR3 contains 15 residues. Per germline, CDR1 ENHRY and CDR2 SYGVKD. Unmatched junction bases numbered 12, after V lost 8 bases and J lost 6 bases. This CDR3 is CAIATAQGGDEKLFF. CDR3 coding DNA: TGTGCCATCGCAACCGCTCAGGGGGGGGATGAAAAACTGTTTTTT.

The gene calls are TRBV27 and TRBJ1-1; a possible D gene is TRBD1 (6 bases). This CDR3 contains 14 residues. Germline V gives CDR1 MNHEY, CDR2 SMNVEV (reference sequence). V gave up 0 bases and J gave up 10 bases, with 15 bases separating them. The CDR3 sequence is CASSLSGTGQRAFF. The CDR3 region has the DNA TGTGCCAGCAGTTTATCGGGGACCGGACAGCGAGCTTTCTTT.

The chain recombines TRBV19 with TRBJ2-3, with D possibly TRBD1 on 7 matching bases. V was trimmed by 9 bases and J by 3 bases, leaving 19 bases between them. Germline V gene lookup returns CDR1 LNHDA and CDR2 SQIVND (reference sequence). This CDR3 is 15 amino acids long. CDR3 in DNA: TGTGCCAGAACCCCGGGAGACAGGGAAACAGATACGCAGTATTTT. Its protein is CARTPGDRETDTQYF. Full variable domain (remainder filled in from reference TRBV19 and TRBJ2-3): DGGITQSPKYLFRKEGQNVTLSCEQNLNHDAMYWYRQDPGQGLRLIYYSQIVNDFQKGDIAEGYSVSREKKESFPLTVTSAQKNPTAFYLCARTPGDRETDTQYFGPGTRLTVL.

Regarding this clone: The identical CDR3 is also encoded by other nucleotide sequences in the sample. The chain uses TRBV4-1 and TRBJ1-1, with unresolved D. The CDR3 consists of 14 residues. Germline assignment: CDR1 MGHRA and CDR2 YSYEKL. Trimming left V 0 bases short and J 0 bases short, with 5 bases between. CDR3 DNA: TGCGCCAGCAGCCAAGAAACTCTGAACACTGAAGCTTTCTTT. It encodes CASSQETLNTEAFF.

This chain links TRBV4-2 with TRBJ1-2, with 8 bases fitting TRBD1. V was clipped by 2 bases and J by 7 bases; unmatched bases: 9. Per the germline V gene, CDR1 is LGHNA and CDR2 is YNFKEQ. This CDR3 contains 15 residues. CDR3 DNA sequence: TGTGCCAGCAGCCAACAGGCCCAGGGGGCCCTTGGCTACACCTTC. As protein: CASSQQAQGALGYTF.